This TCR beta chain derives from a study of blood T cell repertoires in COVID-19. Background on the study: Sites in the United States, Italy and Spain provided acute and convalescent COVID-19 samples. T cells, B-cell-depleted T cells, or PBMCs supplied cDNA or gDNA.

V gave up 5 bases and J gave up 5 bases; unmatched junction bases: 8. CDR3 length: 15 amino acids. CDR1 is SGHNT, CDR2 YENEEA, per germline. Original data processing: Cell counts per sample came from amplifying reference gene primers. The protocol was immunoSEQ multiplex PCR, while the TCRdb copy is restricted to in-frame clones and leaves out a portion. That table gives V, J and clone size, and the DNA gave D and trimming. Here the sample spans some 130,000 clones, around 86% being singletons. Sequencing was performed on peripheral blood. This TCR was sampled from a man in his fifties with active COVID-19. The chain employs TRBV11-3 and TRBJ2-2, with TRBD2 identical over 7 bases. CDR3 loop: CASSRRAGETGELFF. The CDR3 bases are TGTGCCAGCAGCCGACGGGCGGGGGAGACCGGGGAGCTGTTTTTT.